This record concerns one T cell receptor beta chain sequence. The data originate from a study of cytomegalovirus exposure and HLA in healthy donors. Germline CDR1 SNHLY, CDR2 FYNNEI. Trimming removed 7 bases at V and 4 bases at J, with 13 bases between. The CDR3 runs 13 residues. PCR primers comprised 60 Vbeta and 13 Jbeta primers. This table comes from immunoSEQ multiplex PCR, and its TCRdb copy is limited to in-frame clones, with some not included. The table for this sample gives 100,000 to 150,000 clones. The source is a young man in good health and CMV-seronegative. The sequenced sample consisted of PBMCs. The chain has TRBV2 and TRBJ1-1; D unresolved. This CDR3 reads CASTKRGFTEAFF. The CDR3 DNA sequence: TGTGCCAGCACCAAGAGAGGGTTCACTGAAGCTTTCTTT.